This T cell receptor (beta chain) was recorded in a study of cytomegalovirus exposure and HLA in healthy donors. In the study overall: Unique TCR beta sequences numbering over 100 million came from 150 million to 200 million T cells in an earlier analysis. Whole-study findings and limits: Owing to their indistinguishability, certain V segments, notably TRBV6-2 and TRBV6-3, were excluded.

Trimming shortened V by 1 base and J by 5 bases, and 11 bases separated the two germline ends. CDR1 is MDHEN, CDR2 SYDVKM, per germline. The CDR3 sequence is 14 residues long. To note about this clone: The antigen is undetermined.

The PCR contained 60 Vbeta and 13 Jbeta primers. Per the study methods: Approximately 11 million shared chains were among some 80 million unique TCR beta chains counted in a later analysis. Profiling relied on immunoSEQ multiplex PCR, and the TCRdb table lists in-frame clones only, not all of them. Clone size and V and J calls were adopted from that table, with D and trimming inferred from the DNA. The data show roughly 70,000 clones, with around three quarters seen just once and 5.5% to 7% held by the top ten. This rearrangement joins TRBV28 to TRBJ2-5, with unresolved D. The sequence was obtained from a man aged 50-59 years in good health and CMV-seronegative. The sample taken for sequencing was PBMCs. The CDR3 DNA reads TGTGCCAGCAGTTTATCCGCCGAGAGTGAGACCCAGTACTTC. This codes for CASSLSAESETQYF.